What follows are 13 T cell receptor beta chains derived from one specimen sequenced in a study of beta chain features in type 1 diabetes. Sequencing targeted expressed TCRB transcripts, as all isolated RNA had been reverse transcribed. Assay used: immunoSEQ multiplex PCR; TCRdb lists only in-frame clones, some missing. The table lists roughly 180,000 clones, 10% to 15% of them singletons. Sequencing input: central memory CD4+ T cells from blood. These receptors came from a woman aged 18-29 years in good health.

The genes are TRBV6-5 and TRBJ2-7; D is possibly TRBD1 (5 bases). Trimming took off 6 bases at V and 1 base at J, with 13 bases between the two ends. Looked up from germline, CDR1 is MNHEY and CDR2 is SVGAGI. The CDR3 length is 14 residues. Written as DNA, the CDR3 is TGTGCCAGCAGGTTGGGGCAGGGTTCCTACGAGCAGTACTTC. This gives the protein CASRLGQGSYEQYF.

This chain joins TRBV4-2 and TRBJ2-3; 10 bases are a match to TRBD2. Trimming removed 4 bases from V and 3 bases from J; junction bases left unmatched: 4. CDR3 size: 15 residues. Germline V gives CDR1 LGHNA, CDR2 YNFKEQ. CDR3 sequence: CASSPTSGITDTQYF. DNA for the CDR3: TGTGCCAGCAGCCCTACTAGCGGGATAACAGATACGCAGTATTTT.

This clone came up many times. The CDR3 bases are TGTGCCAGCTCACCGGGGAGCGGGAGTCCCCAGCATTTT. It specifies CASSPGSGSPQHF. The chain recombines TRBV18 with TRBJ1-5, with D hard to call. The V end was cut by 3 bases, the J end by 10 bases, with 13 bases between. The V gene's germline CDR1 is KGHSH and CDR2 LQKENI. This CDR3 comprises 13 residues.

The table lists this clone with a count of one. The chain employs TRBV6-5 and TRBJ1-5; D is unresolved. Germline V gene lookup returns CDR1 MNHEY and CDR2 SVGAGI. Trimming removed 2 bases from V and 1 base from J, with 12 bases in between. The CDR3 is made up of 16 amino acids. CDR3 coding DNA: TGTGCCAGCAGTTACGGAGGGAGTGGGAGCAATCAGCCCCAGCATTTT. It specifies CASSYGGSGSNQPQHF.

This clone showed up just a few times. The CDR3 loop reads CASSPPGLAGLGEQYF. CDR3 DNA: TGTGCCAGCAGCCCGCCCGGACTAGCGGGCTTGGGGGAGCAGTACTTC. J is TRBJ2-7 and V is TRBV5-4; 11 positions agree with TRBD2. The germline V gene encodes CDR1 SGHNT and CDR2 YYREEE (reference sequence). The junction had 13 bases not matched to a gene; V was cut back by 4 bases and J by 7 bases. This CDR3 is 16 amino acids long.

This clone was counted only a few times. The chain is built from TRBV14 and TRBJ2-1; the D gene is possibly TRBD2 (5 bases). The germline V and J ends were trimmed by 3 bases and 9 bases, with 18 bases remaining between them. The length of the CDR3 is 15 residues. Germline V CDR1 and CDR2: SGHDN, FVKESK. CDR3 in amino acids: CASSHLFEGRVEQFF. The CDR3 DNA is TGTGCCAGCAGCCACCTCTTCGAGGGAAGGGTTGAGCAGTTCTTC.

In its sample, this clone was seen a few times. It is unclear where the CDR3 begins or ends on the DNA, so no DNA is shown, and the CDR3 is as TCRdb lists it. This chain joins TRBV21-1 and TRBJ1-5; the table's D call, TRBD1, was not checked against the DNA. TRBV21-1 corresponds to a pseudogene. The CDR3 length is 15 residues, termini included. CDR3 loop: CASRLVGRGNQPQHF.

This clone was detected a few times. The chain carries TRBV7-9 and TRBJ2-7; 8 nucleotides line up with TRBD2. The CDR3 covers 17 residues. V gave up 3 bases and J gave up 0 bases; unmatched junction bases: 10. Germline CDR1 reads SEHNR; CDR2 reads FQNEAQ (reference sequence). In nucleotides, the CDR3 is TGTGCCAGCAGCTTTGCGATTACTAGCGGAGTCTCCTACGAGCAGTACTTC. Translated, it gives CASSFAITSGVSYEQYF.

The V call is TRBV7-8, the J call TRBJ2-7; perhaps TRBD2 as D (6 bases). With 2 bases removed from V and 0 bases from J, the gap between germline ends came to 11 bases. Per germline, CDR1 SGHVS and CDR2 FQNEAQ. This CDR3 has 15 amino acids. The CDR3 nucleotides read TGTGCCAGCAGCTTATGGGGCGGGACCTCCTACGAGCAGTACTTC. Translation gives CASSLWGGTSYEQYF.

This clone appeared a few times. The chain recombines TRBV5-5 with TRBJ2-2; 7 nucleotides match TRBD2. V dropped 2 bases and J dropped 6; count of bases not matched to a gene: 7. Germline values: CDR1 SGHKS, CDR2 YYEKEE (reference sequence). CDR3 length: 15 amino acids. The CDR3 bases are TGTGCCAGCAGCTTCCGGGGGGTTATAGCCGGGGAGCTGTTTTTT. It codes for CASSFRGVIAGELFF.

CDR3 residues: CASSPGFGNEQFF. CDR3 DNA sequence: TGCGCCAGCAGCCCGGGGTTTGGTAATGAGCAGTTCTTC. This sequence joins TRBV5-1 and TRBJ2-1, with D possibly matching TRBD2 (5 bases). Trimming removed 4 bases at V and 7 bases at J, with 12 bases between. The CDR3 runs 13 residues. Germline CDR1 is SGHRS and CDR2 is YFSETQ.

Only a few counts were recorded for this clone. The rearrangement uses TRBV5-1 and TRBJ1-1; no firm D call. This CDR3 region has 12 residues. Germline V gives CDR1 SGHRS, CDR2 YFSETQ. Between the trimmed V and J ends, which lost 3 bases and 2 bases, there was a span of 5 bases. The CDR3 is CASSSQNTEAFF. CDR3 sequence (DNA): TGCGCCAGCAGCTCCCAAAACACTGAAGCTTTCTTT.

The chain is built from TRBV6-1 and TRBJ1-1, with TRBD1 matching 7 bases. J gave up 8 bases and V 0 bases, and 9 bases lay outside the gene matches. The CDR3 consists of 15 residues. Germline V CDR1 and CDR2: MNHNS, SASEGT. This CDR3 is CASSEANSRTGEAFF. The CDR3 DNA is TGTGCCAGCAGTGAAGCGAATTCCAGGACAGGAGAAGCTTTCTTT.